The clone carrying this TCR beta chain was counted between two and nine times. Antigen: not known. A much larger clone lies one base from this, so it may be a read error. Total RNA extracted from each sample amounted to at least 5.5 micrograms. The CDR3 spans 12 residues. V was shortened by 7 bases and J by 6 bases, with 12 bases between the two germline ends. Germline CDR1 is MNHEY and CDR2 is SVGEGT. The data are from a study of blood T cells in healthy people across ages. Whole-study findings and limits: Diversity was estimated from one million T cells, and these estimates were considered underestimates.

The use of a sample-barcoded 5' primer and a J-beta primer mix characterized a second PCR of about 6 to 11 cycles. A single record per CDR3 protein comes from TCRdb applying MiXCR to the 5' RACE reads. The profile covers roughly 900,000 distinct CDR3 sequences, with 25% to 35% appearing a single time and around 15% taken by the ten largest. This TCR was recovered from a woman of 80 years or more in good health. The chain uses TRBV6-2 or TRBV6-3 and TRBJ1-1; possible D gene TRBD1, 6 bases. The specimen was blood. The CDR3 reads CASKLQGSEAFF. The CDR3 DNA follows: TGTGCCAGCAAACTACAGGGTTCTGAAGCTTTCTTT.